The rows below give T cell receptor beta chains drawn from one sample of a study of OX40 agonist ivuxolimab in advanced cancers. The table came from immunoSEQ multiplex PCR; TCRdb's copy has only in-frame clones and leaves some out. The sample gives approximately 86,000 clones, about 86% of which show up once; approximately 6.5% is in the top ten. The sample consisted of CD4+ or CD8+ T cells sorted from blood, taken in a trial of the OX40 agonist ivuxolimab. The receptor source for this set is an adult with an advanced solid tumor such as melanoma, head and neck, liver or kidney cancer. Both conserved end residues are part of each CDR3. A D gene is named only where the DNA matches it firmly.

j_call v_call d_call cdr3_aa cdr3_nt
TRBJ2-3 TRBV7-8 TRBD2 CASTWASGSGDTQYF TGTGCCAGCACCTGGGCTAGCGGGAGTGGAGATACGCAGTATTTT
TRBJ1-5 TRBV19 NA CASQLQGAYSNQPQHF TGTGCCAGTCAACTACAGGGCGCTTATAGCAATCAGCCCCAGCATTTT
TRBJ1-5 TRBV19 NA CASSIDRADYSNQPQHF TGTGCCAGTAGTATAGATAGGGCGGACTATAGCAATCAGCCCCAGCATTTT
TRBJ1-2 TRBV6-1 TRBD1 CASSEKTGSHTF TGTGCCAGCAGTGAAAAGACAGGGTCTCACACCTTC
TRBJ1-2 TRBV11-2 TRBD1 CASSWDRGYGYTF TGTGCCAGCAGCTGGGACAGGGGTTATGGCTACACCTTC
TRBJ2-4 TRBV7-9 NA CASSLRPSNKNIQYF TGTGCCAGCAGCTTAAGACCTAGCAACAAAAACATTCAGTACTTC
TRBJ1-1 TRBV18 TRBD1 CASSRTGGNFEAFF TGTGCCAGCTCGAGGACAGGGGGTAATTTTGAAGCTTTCTTT
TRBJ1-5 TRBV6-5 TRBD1 CASRPGGWDQPQHF TGTGCCAGCAGACCAGGGGGCTGGGATCAGCCCCAGCATTTT
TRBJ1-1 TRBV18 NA CASSPRVGMNTEAFF TGTGCCAGCTCACCACGGGTGGGCATGAACACTGAAGCTTTCTTT
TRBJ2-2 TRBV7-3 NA CASSLGAGELFF TGTGCCAGCAGCTTAGGGGCCGGGGAGCTGTTTTTT